This TCR beta chain was retrieved from a study of blood T cell repertoires in COVID-19. Study context: T cells, B-cell-depleted T cells, or PBMCs provided the cDNA or gDNA that served as material.

In the authors' methods: Scientists estimated how many nucleated cells there were by amplifying reference gene primers. Repertoires were generated with immunoSEQ multiplex PCR, while TCRdb's copy carries only in-frame clones and drops some. The DNA was the basis for D and trimming; V, J and clone size are from that table. Here the sample spans some 45,000 clones, about 80% being singletons. This clone was recorded only once. The sample taken for sequencing was peripheral blood. This sequence originates from a man aged 65 to 85 with acute or convalescent COVID-19.

The DNA of the CDR3 is TGCAGTGCTAGTCTGGGGGGATACACAGATACGCAGTATTTT. Translating gives CSASLGGYTDTQYF. J is TRBJ2-3 and V is TRBV20-1; TRBD2 is a possible D gene (6 bases). Germline V gives CDR1 DFQATT, CDR2 SNEGSKA (reference sequence). Deletions cut 3 bases from V and 2 bases from J, with 12 bases between. CDR3 length: 14 amino acids.